The TCR beta chain under discussion was sequenced for a study of T cell responses to AZD1222 COVID-19 vaccine. Whether given at about 4 or about 12 weeks, second doses were pooled. This CDR3 has 11 residues. Germline assignment: CDR1 LNHDA and CDR2 SQIVND (reference sequence). Trimming took 5 bases from V and 7 from J, leaving 8 bases between them. Study-wide results and caveats: Researchers took repertoire samples only after the peak T cell response had come. Per reports, nearly half of all spike-specific TCRs target regions that are unmutated in variants.

The assay was immunoSEQ multiplex PCR, and TCRdb's table has in-frame clones only and misses some. Here the sample spans about 270,000 clones, approximately 94% being singletons. A remark on this clone: No antigen is known for it.

V and J are TRBV19 and TRBJ1-2, with unresolved D. The sequence derives from an adult who received the AZD1222 COVID-19 vaccine. The sample here was peripheral blood, taken 28 days after the second AZD1222 dose. The chain's CDR3 is CASSGRGGYTF. The CDR3 region has the DNA TGTGCCAGTAGTGGGCGAGGTGGCTACACCTTC.